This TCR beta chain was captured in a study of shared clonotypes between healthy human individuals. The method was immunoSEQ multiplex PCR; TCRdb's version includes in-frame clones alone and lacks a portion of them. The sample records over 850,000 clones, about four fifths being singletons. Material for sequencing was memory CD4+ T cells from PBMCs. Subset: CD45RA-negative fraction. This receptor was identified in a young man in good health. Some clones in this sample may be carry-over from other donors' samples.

In DNA, the CDR3 is TGTGCCAGCAGTAAGGACAGGGGGTCGACCCAGTACTTC. Encoded protein: CASSKDRGSTQYF. The J gene is TRBJ2-5, the V gene TRBV2, with 10 bases aligning to TRBD1. The V gene's germline CDR1 is SNHLY and CDR2 FYNNEI. CDR3 length: 13 residues. J was trimmed by 7 bases and V by 5 bases; bases with no gene match: 4. Combining the CDR3 with reference TRBV2 and TRBJ2-5 gives the whole variable domain EPEVTQTPSHQVTQMGQEVILRCVPISNHLYFYWYRQILGQKVEFLVSFYNNEISEKSEIFDDQFSVERPDGSNFTLKIRSTKLEDSAMYFCASSKDRGSTQYFGPGTRLLVL.